This record looks at one T cell receptor (beta chain) sequence and its context. Its specificity is not known. The germline V gene has CDR1 MNHEY and CDR2 SVGEGT. V gave up 2 bases and J gave up 3 bases, with 14 bases separating them. The CDR3 length is 15 residues. As to time point: newly diagnosed GD, antithyroid drugs for less than 3 months. Extracted PBMC RNA gave rise to the TCR library. The data were taken from a study of regulatory T cells in long-lasting Graves disease. Study results and caveats: TRBV28, TRBJ1-2 and TRBJ2-5 were segments that persistent disease favored. Relative to new patients (approximately 960), persistent patients exhibited greater sharing of public clonotypes (approximately 3,000).

Libraries of TCR beta came from iRepertoire HTBI primers plus Arm-PCR of CDR3 regions. TCRdb reprocessed the multiplex PCR reads via MiXCR and lists one record per CDR3 protein. The sample carries a few hundred thousand distinct CDR3 sequences, approximately 20% recorded once. These sequences were also reported in another study, on T cells in Graves' hyperthyroidism and ophthalmopathy. That work states: Investigators excluded patients with uncontrolled infection, other autoimmune disease, pregnancy or lactation.

The receptor's source is a woman aged 25 to 39 with Graves disease. The specimen was peripheral blood mononuclear cells (PBMCs), collected at new diagnosis, from a patient treated with antithyroid drugs. The rearrangement joins TRBV6-2 or TRBV6-3 to TRBJ2-7; weak D call: TRBD1 (6 bases). This CDR3 reads CASSYHGTLGYEQYF. CDR3 DNA sequence: TGTGCCAGCAGTTACCATGGGACACTGGGCTACGAGCAGTACTTC.